This record looks at one T cell receptor (beta chain) sequence and its context. Its specificity is not known. These data belong to a study of shared clonotypes between healthy human individuals. About the study: Each donor's CD4 naive and CD4 memory cells filled three plates apiece, CD8 naive two, and CD8 memory one.

The V gene's germline CDR1 is SGHDT and CDR2 YYEEEE. The V end was cut by 3 bases, the J end by 2 bases, with 20 bases between. The CDR3 extends over 17 amino acids. The deep-level immunoSEQ assay was used. Sequenced by immunoSEQ multiplex PCR; TCRdb stores in-frame clones only, minus some. The sample holds some 690,000 clones; around 91% are singletons and the top ten take less than 40%. Study findings and constraints: The study's rarefaction showed incomplete sorted-subset sequencing despite large depth.

The receptor comes from a man between 18 and 35 years old in good health. Some clones in this sample may be carry-over from other donors' samples. V is TRBV5-6 and J is TRBJ1-2; possibly TRBD1 for D (5 bases). Sequenced material: memory CD8+ T cells from PBMCs. This sample's subset: CD45RO+ cells pooled with CCR7-negative TemRA cells. This chain's CDR3 is CASSSPDTLFSNYGYTF. CDR3 coding DNA: TGTGCCAGCAGCTCACCGGACACATTATTTTCCAACTATGGCTACACCTTC.